This TCR beta chain originates from a study of beta chain features in type 1 diabetes. The study, taken as a whole, reports: The study found moderately but significantly shorter TCRB CDR3s in all four CD4+ subsets of Type 1 diabetes patients.

Sequencing targeted expressed TCRB transcripts, as all isolated RNA had been reverse transcribed. The repertoire was sequenced with immunoSEQ multiplex PCR; TCRdb's copy has only in-frame clones and lacks some. The table has roughly 330,000 clones, around an eighth seen once. The germline V gene has CDR1 LNHNV and CDR2 YYDKDF (reference sequence). This CDR3 is built from 14 residues. V was clipped by 0 bases and J by 7 bases, with 12 bases between them. Points on this clone: Its antigen is not identified.

The chain carries TRBV15 and TRBJ1-2; tentative D call: TRBD1 (5 bases). Material for sequencing was naive CD4+ T cells from blood. The sequence derives from a woman aged 18-30 years with type 1 diabetes. In DNA, the CDR3 is TGTGCCACCAGCAGAGATGGGGCAGGAAGTGGCTACACCTTC. It translates to CATSRDGAGSGYTF.